Reported below is one T cell receptor beta chain. CDR1 MNHEY and CDR2 SMNVEV come from the germline V gene (reference sequence). V lost 7 bases to trimming and J lost 6 bases; unmatched junction nucleotides: 10. The CDR3 spans 14 residues. The entry originates in a study of T cells in Graves' hyperthyroidism and ophthalmopathy. What was amplified from RNA transcripts were TCR beta CDR3 regions. Using the HTBI primer set, a first-round RT-PCR was run on the TCR CDR3. TCRdb re-called the multiplex PCR reads with MiXCR, one entry per CDR3 protein. The repertoire has about 300,000 distinct CDR3 sequences, about 25% of them found once; the top ten carry approximately 30%.

The sequence derives from a man in his forties with Graves' hyperthyroidism that later progressed to Graves' ophthalmopathy. The sequenced sample consisted of blood. The chain has TRBV27 and TRBJ1-2; TRBD1 matches at 8 bases. In nucleotides, the CDR3 is TGTGCCAGCACAAGGACAGGGTCGATGAATGGCTACACCTTC. Amino acid sequence: CASTRTGSMNGYTF.